These 22 T cell receptor beta chains originate from one sample sequenced in a study of cytomegalovirus exposure and HLA in healthy donors. A multiplex PCR was run with 60 Vbeta primers and 13 Jbeta primers. Some clones are missing from TCRdb's copy, which holds only in-frame ones; the method was immunoSEQ multiplex PCR. This sample's table has 110,000 to 150,000 clones. Sequences were obtained from PBMCs. These receptors were collected from a male donor in good health and CMV-seronegative.

The chain carries TRBV7-2 and TRBJ1-1; D gene ambiguous. Trimming removed 5 bases at V and 0 bases at J, with 10 bases between. This CDR3 has 14 amino acids. CDR1 is SGHTA and CDR2 is FQGNSA in the germline V gene. The CDR3 protein is CASSLRLLNTEAFF. In DNA, the CDR3 is TGTGCCAGCAGCCTACGATTGTTGAACACTGAAGCTTTCTTT.

The genes are TRBV18 and TRBJ2-7; the D is unclear. Per the germline V gene, CDR1 is KGHSH and CDR2 is LQKENI. The CDR3 consists of 14 residues. V gave up 2 bases and J gave up 2 bases, with 10 bases separating them. The CDR3 spells CASSPGQKPYEQYF. The CDR3 DNA sequence: TGTGCCAGCTCACCAGGGCAGAAGCCCTACGAGCAGTACTTC.

The V gene is TRBV5-5, the J gene TRBJ2-2; the D gene is possibly TRBD2 (6 bases). Germline assignment: CDR1 SGHKS and CDR2 YYEKEE (reference sequence). CDR3 length: 15 residues. The V and J ends lost 1 base and 1 base respectively, with 8 bases between them. CDR3 sequence (DNA): TGTGCCAGCAGCTTGCCGGGAGAGAACACCGGGGAGCTGTTTTTT. Its translation: CASSLPGENTGELFF. The variable domain in full, with the rest retrieved from reference TRBV5-5 and TRBJ2-2, is DAGVTQSPTHLIKTRGQQVTLRCSPISGHKSVSWYQQVLGQGPQFIFQYYEKEERGRGNFPDRFSARQFPNYSSELNVNALLLGDSALYLCASSLPGENTGELFFGEGSRLTVL.

V gene TRBV7-2 combines with J gene TRBJ1-1; possibly TRBD1 for D (5 bases). The CDR3 spans 13 residues. Trimming cost V 4 bases and J 1 base, with 7 bases left between them. Looked up from germline, CDR1 is SGHTA and CDR2 is FQGNSA. The CDR3 DNA reads TGTGCCAGCAGCTCGACAGAGAACACTGAAGCTTTCTTT. It is translated as CASSSTENTEAFF.

The chain recombines TRBV2 with TRBJ2-5; possible D gene TRBD1, 6 bases. The CDR3 runs 14 residues. Germline V CDR1 and CDR2: SNHLY, FYNNEI. V was pared by 2 bases and J by 7 bases, with 14 bases between. The CDR3 coding sequence is TGTGCCAGCAGTGAATCAGAGGGGGTACGGACCCAGTACTTC. Translating it yields CASSESEGVRTQYF.

The V call is TRBV2, the J call TRBJ1-2, with 8 bases aligning to TRBD1. Germline V gene data show CDR1 as SNHLY and CDR2 as FYNNEI. The CDR3 totals 13 residues. J gave up 5 bases and V 11 bases, and 10 bases lay outside the gene matches. CDR3 sequence: CAAVRDRSYGYTF. CDR3 DNA sequence: TGTGCCGCTGTTAGGGACAGGAGTTATGGCTACACCTTC. Supplemented by reference TRBV2 and TRBJ1-2, the full variable domain reads EPEVTQTPSHQVTQMGQEVILRCVPISNHLYFYWYRQILGQKVEFLVSFYNNEISEKSEIFDDQFSVERPDGSNFTLKIRSTKLEDSAMYFCAAVRDRSYGYTFGSGTRLTVV.

This chain joins TRBV4-3 and TRBJ2-4; D perhaps matches TRBD2 (5 bases). Per the germline V gene, CDR1 is LGHNA and CDR2 is YSLEER. The CDR3 spans 15 residues. Trimming shortened V by 4 bases and J by 2 bases, and 12 bases separated the two germline ends. The CDR3, as DNA: TGCGCCAGCAGCCCAGAACGGGGTCCCAAAAACATTCAGTACTTC. It encodes CASSPERGPKNIQYF.

V and J are TRBV5-1 and TRBJ1-2; 7 bases agree with TRBD1. The germline gives CDR1 SGHRS, CDR2 YFSETQ. V was clipped by 3 bases and J by 7 bases; unmatched bases: 9. The CDR3 loop spans 14 amino acids. CDR3 sequence: CASSSGTVGSGYTF. The CDR3 DNA reads TGCGCCAGCAGCTCTGGGACAGTTGGATCTGGCTACACCTTC.

The gene calls are TRBV29-1 and TRBJ2-1; the D gene is possibly TRBD2 (6 bases). V lost 4 bases to trimming and J lost 9 bases, with 16 bases between them. The CDR3 consists of 13 residues. The germline CDR1 and CDR2 sequences are SQVTM and ANQGSEA. CDR3 bases: TGCAGCGTTGGGGGTGGGACTTCCACTGAGCAGTTCTTC. Its protein is CSVGGGTSTEQFF.

The chain carries TRBV5-1 and TRBJ1-1, with 9 bases fitting TRBD1. The CDR3 extends over 14 amino acids. Germline V gene lookup returns CDR1 SGHRS and CDR2 YFSETQ. V trimming: 4 bases; J trimming: 1 base; junction bases outside the gene matches: 2. In DNA, the CDR3 is TGCGCCAGCAGCAGGGGACAGGGGAACACTGAAGCTTTCTTT. It yields the protein CASSRGQGNTEAFF.

The chain has TRBV4-3 and TRBJ1-4; the D is unclear. The ends were cut back, 1 base at V and 8 bases at J, with 11 bases in the middle. CDR3 length: 14 amino acids. Germline assignment: CDR1 LGHNA and CDR2 YSLEER. CDR3 coding DNA: TGCGCCAGCAGCCAAGTGGTAGCGGGCGAAAAACTGTTTTTT. Protein: CASSQVVAGEKLFF.

V usage is TRBV28 and J usage is TRBJ1-1; no definite D call. There are 15 residues in the CDR3. The V gene's germline CDR1 is MDHEN and CDR2 SYDVKM. Trimming pared 7 bases from V and 1 base from J, leaving 16 bases between. Written as DNA, the CDR3 is TGTGCCAGCACCCCGCGGCCCCCCACGAACACTGAAGCTTTCTTT. It codes for CASTPRPPTNTEAFF.

The chain is built from TRBV7-3 and TRBJ2-5; 7 nucleotides line up with TRBD1. Germline V gene data show CDR1 as SGHTA and CDR2 as FQGTGA. The trim removed 1 base at V and 5 bases at J, leaving 4 bases unmatched. The CDR3 has 14 amino acids. The DNA of the CDR3 is TGTGCCAGCAGCTTAAGAGGGGGCATGGAGACCCAGTACTTC. Protein: CASSLRGGMETQYF.

As for this clone: The junction does not match germline at one end; this may be a read error. V gene TRBV12-5 combines with J gene TRBJ2-7; 8 bases map to TRBD2. The CDR3 has 12 residues. The V gene's germline CDR1 is LGHNT and CDR2 FRNRAP. DNA of the CDR3: TGTGCTAGTGGACTAGCGGAGGGGCTACGTGACTTC. Translation: CASGLAEGLRDF.

The CDR3 nucleotides read TGTGCCAGCAGCTTGAGGGGGGGGTCGAACACTGAAGCTTTCTTT. Encoded protein: CASSLRGGSNTEAFF. The chain recombines TRBV5-6 with TRBJ1-1; D perhaps matches TRBD1 (6 bases). CDR3 length equals 15 residues. Germline CDR1 reads SGHDT; CDR2 reads YYEEEE. Between the trimmed V and J ends, which lost 1 base and 1 base, there was a span of 11 bases.

This sequence joins TRBV9 and TRBJ2-7, with TRBD2 matching over 8 bases. The CDR3 sequence is 14 residues long. The germline CDR1 and CDR2 sequences are SGDLS and YYNGEE. Trimming at V came to 3 bases and at J to 4 bases, leaving 6 bases not matched to a gene. CDR3 nucleotide sequence: TGTGCCAGCAGCGCGGGACTAGTAGGTTACGAGCAGTACTTC. This sequence encodes CASSAGLVGYEQYF.

The rearrangement joins TRBV28 to TRBJ1-4; 7 bases match TRBD1. The V and J ends lost 8 bases and 8 bases, in that order; junction bases with no gene match: 11. The CDR3 runs to 14 residues. CDR1 and CDR2 (germline): MDHEN, SYDVKM. CDR3 region: CASQGTDGDEKLFF. The DNA of the CDR3 is TGTGCCAGCCAAGGGACAGACGGTGACGAAAAACTGTTTTTT. The full variable domain, completed using reference TRBV28 and TRBJ1-4, is DVKVTQSSRYLVKRTGEKVFLECVQDMDHENMFWYRQDPGLGLRLIYFSYDVKMKEKGDIPEGYSVSREKKERFSLILESASTNQTSMYLCASQGTDGDEKLFFGSGTQLSVL.

The rearrangement links TRBV2 to TRBJ2-7, with D possibly TRBD1 on 6 matching bases. Trimming shortened V by 4 bases and J by 0 bases, and 13 bases separated the two germline ends. This CDR3 contains 15 residues. The germline V gene has CDR1 SNHLY and CDR2 FYNNEI. The CDR3 DNA reads TGTGCCAGCAGTGCATCCGGGACAATCTCCTACGAGCAGTACTTC. This sequence encodes CASSASGTISYEQYF.

The chain couples TRBV28 to TRBJ1-4; 9 bases agree with TRBD1. J was trimmed by 6 bases and V by 3 bases; bases with no gene match: 8. In germline, CDR1 is MDHEN, CDR2 SYDVKM. This CDR3 has 16 residues. The CDR3: CASSLTQGQGYEKLFF. The CDR3, as DNA: TGTGCCAGCAGTTTGACGCAGGGACAGGGCTATGAAAAACTGTTTTTT.

The gene calls are TRBV6-6 and TRBJ2-1; D might be TRBD2 (6 bases). V shed 8 bases and J shed 0 bases, with 14 bases lying between them. There are 15 residues in the CDR3. In germline, CDR1 is MNHNY, CDR2 SVGAGI (reference sequence). The DNA for the CDR3 is TGTGCCAGCGCGGGGCCGACGAGCTCCTACAATGAGCAGTTCTTC. Its translation: CASAGPTSSYNEQFF.

J is TRBJ2-1 and V is TRBV7-2; a possible D gene is TRBD1 (5 bases). In germline, CDR1 is SGHTA, CDR2 FQGNSA. Trimming shortened V by 2 bases and J by 2 bases, and 19 bases separated the two germline ends. The CDR3 consists of 18 residues. The CDR3 coding sequence is TGTGCCAGCAGCTTAACAGGAACCAAATATCCTACCTACAATGAGCAGTTCTTC. Translating it yields CASSLTGTKYPTYNEQFF.

CDR3 sequence reads: CASSSLGTQFYNEQFF. The CDR3, as DNA: TGTGCCAGTAGTAGCCTCGGGACTCAGTTCTACAATGAGCAGTTCTTC. V and J are TRBV19 and TRBJ2-1; D possibly corresponds to TRBD2 (6 bases). V lost 4 bases, J lost 3 bases, and 16 bases lay in between. CDR3 length equals 16 residues. CDR1 LNHDA and CDR2 SQIVND come from the germline V gene (reference sequence).